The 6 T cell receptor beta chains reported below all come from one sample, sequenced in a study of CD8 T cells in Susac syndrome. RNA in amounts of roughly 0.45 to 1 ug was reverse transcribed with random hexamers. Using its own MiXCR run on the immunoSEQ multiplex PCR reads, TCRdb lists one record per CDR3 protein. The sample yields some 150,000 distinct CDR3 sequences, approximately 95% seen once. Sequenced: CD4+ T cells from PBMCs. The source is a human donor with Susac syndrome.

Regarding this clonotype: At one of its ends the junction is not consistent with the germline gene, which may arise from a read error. The CDR3: CASRLTGVGNEQFF. Written as DNA, the CDR3 is TGTGCCAGCCGCTTGACAGGGGTGGGCAATGAGCAGTTCTTC. V is TRBV7-9 and J is TRBJ2-1, with 8 bases matching TRBD1. Germline lookup yields CDR1 SEHNR and CDR2 FQNEAQ (reference sequence). The CDR3 has 14 residues.

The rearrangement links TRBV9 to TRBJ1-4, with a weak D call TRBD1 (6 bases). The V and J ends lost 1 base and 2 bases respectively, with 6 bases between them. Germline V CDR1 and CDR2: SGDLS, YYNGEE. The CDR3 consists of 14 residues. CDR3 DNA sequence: TGTGCCAGCAGCGTAACAGGGACTAATGAAAAACTGTTTTTT. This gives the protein CASSVTGTNEKLFF.

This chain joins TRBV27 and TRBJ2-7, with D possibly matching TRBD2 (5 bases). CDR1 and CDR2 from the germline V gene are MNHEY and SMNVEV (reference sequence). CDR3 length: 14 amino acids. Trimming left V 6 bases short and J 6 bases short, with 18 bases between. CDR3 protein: CASRPPSGFGEQYF. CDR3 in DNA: TGTGCCAGCAGACCGCCAAGCGGATTCGGCGAGCAGTACTTC.

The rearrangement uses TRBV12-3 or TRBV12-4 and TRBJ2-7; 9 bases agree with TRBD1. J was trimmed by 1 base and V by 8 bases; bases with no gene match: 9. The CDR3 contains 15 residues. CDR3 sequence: CASCLGQGWSYEQYF. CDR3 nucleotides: TGTGCCAGCTGTCTGGGACAGGGATGGTCCTACGAGCAGTACTTC.

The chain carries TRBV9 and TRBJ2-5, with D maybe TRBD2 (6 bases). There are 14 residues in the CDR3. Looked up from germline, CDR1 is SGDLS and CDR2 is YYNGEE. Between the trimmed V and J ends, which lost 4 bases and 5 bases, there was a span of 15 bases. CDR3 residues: CASSPNPGGETQYF. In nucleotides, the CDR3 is TGTGCCAGCAGCCCCAACCCTGGAGGGGAGACCCAGTACTTC.

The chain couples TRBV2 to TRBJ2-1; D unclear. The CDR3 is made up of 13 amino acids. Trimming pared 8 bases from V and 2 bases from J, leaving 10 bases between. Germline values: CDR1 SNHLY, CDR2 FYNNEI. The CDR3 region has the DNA TGTGCCAGCTACGACTCCCCCTACAATGAGCAGTTCTTC. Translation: CASYDSPYNEQFF.